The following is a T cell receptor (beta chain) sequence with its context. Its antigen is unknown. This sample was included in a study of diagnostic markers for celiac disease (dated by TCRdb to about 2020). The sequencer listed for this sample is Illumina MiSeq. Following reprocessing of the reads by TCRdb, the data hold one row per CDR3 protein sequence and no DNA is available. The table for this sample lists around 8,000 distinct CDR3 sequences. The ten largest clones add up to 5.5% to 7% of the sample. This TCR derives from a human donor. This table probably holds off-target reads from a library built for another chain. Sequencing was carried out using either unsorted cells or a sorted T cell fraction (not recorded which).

Here the CDR3 is given as CASSLTWNTEAFF. The V gene is TRBV28 and the J gene is TRBJ1-1. From its cysteine to its phenylalanine, the CDR3 spans 13 amino acids. No DNA sequence is on record. The germline V gene specifies MDHEN as CDR1 and SYDVKM as CDR2.